This TCR beta chain was retrieved from a study of CD8+ T cells in alopecia areata. V lost 7 bases and J lost 1; bases outside the gene matches: 14. Germline V gene sequence: CDR1 SQVTM, CDR2 ANQGSEA. The CDR3 is 17 residues long. The authors sorted CD4+ and CD8+ T cells from PBMCs. Once RNA had been extracted, it was reverse transcribed into cDNA to act as the sequencing template. Assay: immunoSEQ multiplex PCR; the TCRdb copy retains only in-frame clones and omits some. Here the sample spans 110,000 to 150,000 clones, approximately 56% being singletons. The chain is built from TRBV29-1 and TRBJ1-5; 9 nucleotides align to TRBD1. The sample taken for sequencing was CD8+ T cells sorted from blood. The receptor was isolated from a human donor in good health. DNA of the CDR3: TGCAGCGGGACAGGGGCGCGCGAGGTCCAAAGCAATCAGCCCCAGCATTTT. Translating gives CSGTGAREVQSNQPQHF.